The clone carrying this T cell receptor (beta chain) was counted many times. The antigen is not known. The data were taken from a study of metastatic and nonmetastatic thyroid tumors. Overall study context: Comparative analysis of repertoires was undertaken across blood and tumor or nodule tissue obtained from malignant and benign thyroid patients.

CDR1 is MDHEN, CDR2 SYDVKM, per germline. The CDR3 runs 13 residues. Trimming stripped 7 bases from V and 0 bases from J, with 7 bases between. No patient had received any treatment before thyroid surgery. Study-level findings and limits: Versus benign nodules, malignant thyroid tumors reportedly had significantly higher TCR beta diversity, in blood and tumor.

In the original analysis: A distant-metastasis classifier for papillary thyroid cancer was built using CDR3 differences across clinicopathological groups. Via MiXCR, TCRdb re-called the PCR reads. In this record, the V and J calls reflect TCRdb's handling and not the investigators' own analysis. Among roughly 48,000 clones, roughly a fifth were seen once, and the ten largest hold 3.5% to 4%. The sample was blood. The TCR sequence derives from a male donor with papillary thyroid cancer or a benign thyroid nodule (not recorded which). Some clones in this sample may be carry-over from other donors' samples. The chain has TRBV28 and TRBJ1-5; no clear D. The CDR3 DNA follows: TGTGCCAGCACAGATTATAGCAATCAGCCCCAGCATTTT. It codes for CASTDYSNQPQHF.